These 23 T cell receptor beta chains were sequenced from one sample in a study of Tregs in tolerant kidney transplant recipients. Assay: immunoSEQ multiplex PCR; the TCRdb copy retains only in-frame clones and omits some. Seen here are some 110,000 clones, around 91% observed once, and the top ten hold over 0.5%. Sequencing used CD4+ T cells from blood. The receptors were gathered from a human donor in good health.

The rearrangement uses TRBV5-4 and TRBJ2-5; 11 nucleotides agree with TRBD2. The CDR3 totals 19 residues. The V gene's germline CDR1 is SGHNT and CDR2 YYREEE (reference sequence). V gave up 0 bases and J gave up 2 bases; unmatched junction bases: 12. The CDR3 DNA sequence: TGTGCCAGCAGCTTGGTTACGATGCTAGCGGGAGGACGGCAAGAGACCCAGTACTTC. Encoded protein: CASSLVTMLAGGRQETQYF.

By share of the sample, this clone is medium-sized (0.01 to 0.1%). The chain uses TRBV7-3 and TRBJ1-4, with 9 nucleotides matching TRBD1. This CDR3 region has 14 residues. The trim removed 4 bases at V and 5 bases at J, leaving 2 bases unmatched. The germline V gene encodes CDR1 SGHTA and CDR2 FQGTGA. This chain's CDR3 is CASSSGQGNEKLFF. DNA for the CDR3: TGTGCCAGCAGCTCCGGACAGGGGAATGAAAAACTGTTTTTT.

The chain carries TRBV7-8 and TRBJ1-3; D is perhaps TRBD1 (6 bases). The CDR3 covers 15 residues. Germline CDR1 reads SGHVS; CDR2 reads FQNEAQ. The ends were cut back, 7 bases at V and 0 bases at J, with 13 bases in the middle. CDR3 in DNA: TGTGCCAGCATAAGAGGACAGAGCTCTGGAAACACCATATATTTT. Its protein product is CASIRGQSSGNTIYF. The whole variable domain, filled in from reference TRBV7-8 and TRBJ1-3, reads GAGVSQSPRYKVAKRGQDVALRCDPISGHVSLFWYQQALGQGPEFLTYFQNEAQLDKSGLPSDRFFAERPEGSVSTLKIQRTQQEDSAVYLCASIRGQSSGNTIYFGEGSWLTVV.

In DNA, the CDR3 is TGTGCCAGCTCACCCAACCCCTCCTACGAGCAGTACTTC. Protein product: CASSPNPSYEQYF. The V and J genes are TRBV18 and TRBJ2-7, with D uncertain. The CDR3 length is 13 residues. In germline, CDR1 is KGHSH, CDR2 LQKENI. Trimming cost V 3 bases and J 0 bases, with 6 bases left between them.

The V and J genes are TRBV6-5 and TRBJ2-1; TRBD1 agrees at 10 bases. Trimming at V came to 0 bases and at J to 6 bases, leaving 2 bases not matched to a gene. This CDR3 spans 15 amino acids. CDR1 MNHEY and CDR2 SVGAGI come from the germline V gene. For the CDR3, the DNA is TGTGCCAGCAGTTACTCGGACAGGGGGTTCAATGAGCAGTTCTTC. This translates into CASSYSDRGFNEQFF.

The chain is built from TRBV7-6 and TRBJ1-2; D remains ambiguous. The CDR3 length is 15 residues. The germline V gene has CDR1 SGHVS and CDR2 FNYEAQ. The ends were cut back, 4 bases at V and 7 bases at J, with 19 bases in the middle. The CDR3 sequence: CASSSQTGRRGGYTF. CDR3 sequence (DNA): TGTGCCAGCAGCTCTCAAACCGGGAGAAGAGGTGGCTACACCTTC.

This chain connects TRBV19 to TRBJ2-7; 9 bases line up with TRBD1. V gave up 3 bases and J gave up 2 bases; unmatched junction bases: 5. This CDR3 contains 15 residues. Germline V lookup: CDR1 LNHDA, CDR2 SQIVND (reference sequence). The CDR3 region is CASSMWGQGTYEQYF. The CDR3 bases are TGTGCCAGTAGTATGTGGGGACAGGGCACCTACGAGCAGTACTTC.

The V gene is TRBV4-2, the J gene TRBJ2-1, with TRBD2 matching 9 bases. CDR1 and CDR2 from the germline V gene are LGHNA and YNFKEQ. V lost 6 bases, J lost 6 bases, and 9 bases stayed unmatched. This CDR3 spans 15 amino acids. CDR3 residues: CASSLPLAGLNEQFF. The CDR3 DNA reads TGTGCCAGCAGTCTCCCGCTAGCGGGACTCAATGAGCAGTTCTTC.

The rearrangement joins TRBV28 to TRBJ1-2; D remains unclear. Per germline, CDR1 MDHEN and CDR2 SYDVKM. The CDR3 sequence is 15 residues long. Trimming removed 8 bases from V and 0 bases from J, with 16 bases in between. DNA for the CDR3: TGTGCCAGCGGAGGTGGAGGATTCGCTAACTATGGCTACACCTTC. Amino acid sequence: CASGGGGFANYGYTF.

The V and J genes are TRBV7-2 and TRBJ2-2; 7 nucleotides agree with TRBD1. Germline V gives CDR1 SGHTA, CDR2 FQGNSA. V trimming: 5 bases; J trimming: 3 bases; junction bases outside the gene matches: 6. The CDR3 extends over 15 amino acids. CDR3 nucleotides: TGTGCCAGCAGCCACAGGGGCCCGCACACCGGGGAGCTGTTTTTT. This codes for CASSHRGPHTGELFF.

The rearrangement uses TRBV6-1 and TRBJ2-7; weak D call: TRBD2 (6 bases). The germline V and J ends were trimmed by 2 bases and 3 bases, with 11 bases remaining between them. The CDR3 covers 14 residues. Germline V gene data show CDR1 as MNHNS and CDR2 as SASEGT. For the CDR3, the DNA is TGTGCCAGCAGTGAATCGTGGGGAGGCTACGAGCAGTACTTC. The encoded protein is CASSESWGGYEQYF.

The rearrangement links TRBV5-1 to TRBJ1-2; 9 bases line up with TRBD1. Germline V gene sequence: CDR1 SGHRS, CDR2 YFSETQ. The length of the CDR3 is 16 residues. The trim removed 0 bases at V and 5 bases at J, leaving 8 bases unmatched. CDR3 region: CASSLGMDRGTYGYTF. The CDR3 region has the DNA TGCGCCAGCAGCTTGGGGATGGACAGGGGCACTTATGGCTACACCTTC. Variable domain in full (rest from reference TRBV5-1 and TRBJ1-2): KAGVTQTPRYLIKTRGQQVTLSCSPISGHRSVSWYQQTPGQGLQFLFEYFSETQRNKGNFPGRFSGRQFSNSRSEMNVSTLELGDSALYLCASSLGMDRGTYGYTFGSGTRLTVV.

The CDR3 sequence is CASSQGGTNYGYTF. CDR3 bases: TGTGCCAGCAGCCAAGGCGGGACAAACTATGGCTACACCTTC. The chain joins TRBV4-2 to TRBJ1-2; the D gene is possibly TRBD1 (6 bases). The CDR3 extends over 14 amino acids. V gave up 1 base and J gave up 2 bases, with 8 bases separating them. Germline V gene data show CDR1 as LGHNA and CDR2 as YNFKEQ.

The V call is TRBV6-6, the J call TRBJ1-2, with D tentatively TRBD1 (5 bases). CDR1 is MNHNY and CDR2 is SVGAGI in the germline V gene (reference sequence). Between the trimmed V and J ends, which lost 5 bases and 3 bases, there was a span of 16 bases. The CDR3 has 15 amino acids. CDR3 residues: CASSRDASGYYGYTF. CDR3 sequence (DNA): TGTGCCAGCAGTCGCGATGCTTCAGGGTACTATGGCTACACCTTC.

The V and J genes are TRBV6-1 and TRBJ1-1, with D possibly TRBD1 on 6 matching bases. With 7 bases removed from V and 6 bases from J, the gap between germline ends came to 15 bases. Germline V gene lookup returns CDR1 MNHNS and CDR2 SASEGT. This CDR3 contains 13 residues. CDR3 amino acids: CASISTGKSEAFF. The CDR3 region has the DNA TGTGCCAGCATCTCAACAGGGAAATCTGAAGCTTTCTTT.

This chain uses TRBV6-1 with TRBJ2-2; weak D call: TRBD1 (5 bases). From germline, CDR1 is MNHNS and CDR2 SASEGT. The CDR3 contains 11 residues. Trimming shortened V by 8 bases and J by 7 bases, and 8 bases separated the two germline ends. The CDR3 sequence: CASDRIGELFF. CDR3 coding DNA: TGTGCCAGCGACAGAATCGGGGAGCTGTTTTTT.

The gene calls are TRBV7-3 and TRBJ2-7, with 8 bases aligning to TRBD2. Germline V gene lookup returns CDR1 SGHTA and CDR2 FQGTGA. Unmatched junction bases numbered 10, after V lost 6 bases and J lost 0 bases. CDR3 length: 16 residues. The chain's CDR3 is CASRPPPGGPSYEQYF. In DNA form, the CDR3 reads TGTGCCAGCAGACCCCCGCCGGGAGGGCCCTCCTACGAGCAGTACTTC.

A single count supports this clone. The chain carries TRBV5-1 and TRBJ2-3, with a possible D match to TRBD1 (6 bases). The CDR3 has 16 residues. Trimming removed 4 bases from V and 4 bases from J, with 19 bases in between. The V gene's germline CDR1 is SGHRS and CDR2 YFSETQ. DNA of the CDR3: TGCGCCAGCAGCCTAACACAGGGTATAGGTTCAGATACGCAGTATTTT. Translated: CASSLTQGIGSDTQYF.

The CDR3 loop is CASSLSPSSSYNEQFF. The CDR3 DNA sequence: TGTGCCAGCAGCTTATCGCCTAGCTCCTCCTACAATGAGCAGTTCTTC. The chain recombines TRBV7-3 with TRBJ2-1; maybe TRBD2 (5 bases). V gave up 2 bases and J gave up 0 bases, with 11 bases separating them. CDR3 length equals 16 residues. The germline CDR1 and CDR2 sequences are SGHTA and FQGTGA.

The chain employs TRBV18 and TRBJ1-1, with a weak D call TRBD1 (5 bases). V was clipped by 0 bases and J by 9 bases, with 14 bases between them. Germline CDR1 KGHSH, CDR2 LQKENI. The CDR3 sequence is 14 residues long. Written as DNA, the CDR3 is TGTGCCAGCTCACCACCACCTACAGGCCTGCAAGCTTTCTTT. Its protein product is CASSPPPTGLQAFF.

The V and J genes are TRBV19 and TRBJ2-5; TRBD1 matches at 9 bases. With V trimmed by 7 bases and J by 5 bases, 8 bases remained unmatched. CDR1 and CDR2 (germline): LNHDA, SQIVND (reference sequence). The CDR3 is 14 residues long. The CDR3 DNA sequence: TGTGCCAGTAAAGAGACAGGGGGGCGCGAGACCCAGTACTTC. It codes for CASKETGGRETQYF.

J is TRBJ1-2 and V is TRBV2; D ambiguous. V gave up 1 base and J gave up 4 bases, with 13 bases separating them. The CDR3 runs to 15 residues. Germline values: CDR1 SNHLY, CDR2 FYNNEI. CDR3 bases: TGTGCCAGCAGTGAAGGCGGGTTAGCCGCCTATGGCTACACCTTC. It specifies CASSEGGLAAYGYTF.

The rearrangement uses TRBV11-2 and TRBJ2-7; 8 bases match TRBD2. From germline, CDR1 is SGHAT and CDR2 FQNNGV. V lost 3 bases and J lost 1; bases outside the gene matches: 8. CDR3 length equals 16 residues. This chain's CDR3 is CASSFDRLAKSYEQYF. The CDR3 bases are TGTGCCAGCAGCTTTGATCGACTAGCGAAATCCTACGAGCAGTACTTC.